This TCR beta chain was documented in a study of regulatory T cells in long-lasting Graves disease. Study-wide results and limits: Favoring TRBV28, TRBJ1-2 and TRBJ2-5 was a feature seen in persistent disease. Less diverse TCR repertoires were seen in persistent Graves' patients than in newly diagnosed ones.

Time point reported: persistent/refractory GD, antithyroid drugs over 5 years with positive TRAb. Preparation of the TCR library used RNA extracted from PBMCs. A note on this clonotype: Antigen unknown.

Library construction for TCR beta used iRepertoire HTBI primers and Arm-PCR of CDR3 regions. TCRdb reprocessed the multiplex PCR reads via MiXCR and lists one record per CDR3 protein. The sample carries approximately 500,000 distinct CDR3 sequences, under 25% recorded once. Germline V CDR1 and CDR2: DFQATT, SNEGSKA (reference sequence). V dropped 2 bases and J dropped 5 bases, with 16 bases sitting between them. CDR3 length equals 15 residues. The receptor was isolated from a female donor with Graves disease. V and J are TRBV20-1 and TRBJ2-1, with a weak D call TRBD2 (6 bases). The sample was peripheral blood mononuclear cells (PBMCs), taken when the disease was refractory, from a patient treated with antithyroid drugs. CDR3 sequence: CSARPLARVHNEQFF. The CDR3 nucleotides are TGCAGTGCTAGACCCCTAGCGAGGGTCCACAATGAGCAGTTCTTC.